Sequencing of this TCR beta chain was carried out in a study of CXCR3-negative and CXCR3-positive naive CD8 T cells. Germline V CDR1 and CDR2: SQVTM, ANQGSEA. This CDR3 is 16 amino acids long. Each TRB cDNA library was prepared by 5' RACE (with UMI labels). Using the 5' RACE reads, TCRdb records one entry per CDR3 protein without DNA. In all, the sample yields 130,000 or so distinct CDR3 sequences. The chain employs TRBV29-1 and TRBJ2-1; the TRBD1 assignment by TCRdb is unverifiable without DNA. The TCR was taken from a human donor in good health. Some clones in this sample may be carry-over from other donors' samples. Sequencing input: naive CXCR3- CD8+ T cells from blood. The subset here: CD45RO-CCR7+CD27+CD95- naive CD8+ T cells lacking CXCR3 (TNR3-). The CDR3 protein is CSGQGTDPPPHNEQFF.